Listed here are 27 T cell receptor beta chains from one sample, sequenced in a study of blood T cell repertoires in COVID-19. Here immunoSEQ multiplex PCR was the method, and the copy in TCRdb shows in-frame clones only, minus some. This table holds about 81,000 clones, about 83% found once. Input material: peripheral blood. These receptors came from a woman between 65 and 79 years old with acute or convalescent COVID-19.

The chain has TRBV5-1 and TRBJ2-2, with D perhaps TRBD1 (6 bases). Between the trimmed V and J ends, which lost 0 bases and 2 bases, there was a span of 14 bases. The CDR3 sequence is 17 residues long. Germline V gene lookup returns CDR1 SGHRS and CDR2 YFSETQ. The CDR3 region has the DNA TGCGCCAGCAGCTTGGACGCAGCAGGGGCCAACACCGGGGAGCTGTTTTTT. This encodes CASSLDAAGANTGELFF.

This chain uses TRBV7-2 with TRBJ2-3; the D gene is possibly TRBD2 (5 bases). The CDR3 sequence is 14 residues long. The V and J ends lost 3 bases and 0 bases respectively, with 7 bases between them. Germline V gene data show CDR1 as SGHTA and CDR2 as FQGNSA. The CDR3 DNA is TGTGCCAGCAGCTTGGAGCGGAGCACAGATACGCAGTATTTT. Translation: CASSLERSTDTQYF.

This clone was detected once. The CDR3, as DNA: TGTGCCATCAGGGGGGGTCCCACTGAAGCTTTCTTT. Protein product: CAIRGGPTEAFF. The chain employs TRBV10-3 and TRBJ1-1, with D perhaps TRBD1 (5 bases). The V end lost 6 bases, the J end lost 4 bases, and 9 bases lay between the germline ends. The CDR3 is 12 residues long. Germline lookup yields CDR1 ENHRY and CDR2 SYGVKD.

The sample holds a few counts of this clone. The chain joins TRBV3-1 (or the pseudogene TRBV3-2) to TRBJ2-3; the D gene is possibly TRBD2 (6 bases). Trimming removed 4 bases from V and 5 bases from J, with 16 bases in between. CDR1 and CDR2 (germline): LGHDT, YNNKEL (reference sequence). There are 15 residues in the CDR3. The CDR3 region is CASSLSGGVGDTQYF. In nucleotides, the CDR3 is TGTGCCAGCAGCCTGAGTGGCGGGGTAGGAGATACGCAGTATTTT.

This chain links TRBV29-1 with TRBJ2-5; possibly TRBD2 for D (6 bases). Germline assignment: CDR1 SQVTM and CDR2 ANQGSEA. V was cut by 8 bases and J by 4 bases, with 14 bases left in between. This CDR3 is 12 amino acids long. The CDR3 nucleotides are TGCAGCTCCGGGGGTCTTCGAGAGACCCAGTACTTC. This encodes CSSGGLRETQYF.

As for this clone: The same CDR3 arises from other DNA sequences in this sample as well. This CDR3 is CASSGQGITEAFF. CDR3 coding DNA: TGTGCCAGCAGTGGGCAGGGCATCACTGAAGCTTTCTTT. The genes are TRBV12-3 or TRBV12-4 and TRBJ1-1; D may be TRBD1 (5 bases). The CDR3 has 13 amino acids. The ends were cut back, 5 bases at V and 4 bases at J, with 11 bases in the middle.

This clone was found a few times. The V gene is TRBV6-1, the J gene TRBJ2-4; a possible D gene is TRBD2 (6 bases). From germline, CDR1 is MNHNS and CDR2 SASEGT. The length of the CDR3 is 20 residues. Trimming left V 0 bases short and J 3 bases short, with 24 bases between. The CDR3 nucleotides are TGTGCCAGCAGTGAAGCGTACGGCAGGGATGTTTTAGCGGTCAAAAACATTCAGTACTTC. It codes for CASSEAYGRDVLAVKNIQYF.

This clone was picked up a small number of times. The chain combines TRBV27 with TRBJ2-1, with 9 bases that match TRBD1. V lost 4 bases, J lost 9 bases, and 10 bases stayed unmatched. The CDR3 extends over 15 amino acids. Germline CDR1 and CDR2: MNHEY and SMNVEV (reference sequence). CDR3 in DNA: TGTGCCAGCAGTTCGGGACAGGGAGGTTTTTTTGAGCAGTTCTTC. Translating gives CASSSGQGGFFEQFF.

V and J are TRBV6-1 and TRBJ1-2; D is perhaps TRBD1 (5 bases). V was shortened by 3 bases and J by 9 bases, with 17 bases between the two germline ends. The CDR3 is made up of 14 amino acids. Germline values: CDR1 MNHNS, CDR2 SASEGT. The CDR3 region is CASSDVEGARSYTF. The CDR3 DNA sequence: TGTGCCAGCAGTGACGTGGAAGGGGCTAGGAGCTACACCTTC.

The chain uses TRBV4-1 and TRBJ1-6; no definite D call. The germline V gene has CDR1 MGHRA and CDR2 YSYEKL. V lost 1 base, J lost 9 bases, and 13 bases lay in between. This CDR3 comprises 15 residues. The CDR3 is CASSQGGGLSSPLHF. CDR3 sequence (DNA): TGCGCCAGCAGCCAAGGAGGAGGTTTGAGTTCACCCCTCCACTTT.

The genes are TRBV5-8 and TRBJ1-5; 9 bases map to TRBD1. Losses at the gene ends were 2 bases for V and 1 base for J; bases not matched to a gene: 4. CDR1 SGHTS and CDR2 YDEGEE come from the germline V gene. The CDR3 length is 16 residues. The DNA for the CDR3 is TGTGCCAGCAGCTTAGGGACAGGGATGAGCAATCAGCCCCAGCATTTT. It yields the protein CASSLGTGMSNQPQHF. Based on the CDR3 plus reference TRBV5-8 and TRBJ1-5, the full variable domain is EAGVTQSPTHLIKTRGQQATLRCSPISGHTSVYWYQQALGLGLQFLLWYDEGEERNRGNFPPRFSGRQFPNYSSELNVNALELEDSALYLCASSLGTGMSNQPQHFGDGTRLSIL.

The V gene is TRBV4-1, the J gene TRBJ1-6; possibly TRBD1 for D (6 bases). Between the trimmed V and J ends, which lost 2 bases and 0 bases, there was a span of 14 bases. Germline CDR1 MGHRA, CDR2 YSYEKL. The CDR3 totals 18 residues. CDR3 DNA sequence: TGCGCCAGCAGCCAAACCCACAGGGAGAGCTCCTATAATTCACCCCTCCACTTT. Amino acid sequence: CASSQTHRESSYNSPLHF.

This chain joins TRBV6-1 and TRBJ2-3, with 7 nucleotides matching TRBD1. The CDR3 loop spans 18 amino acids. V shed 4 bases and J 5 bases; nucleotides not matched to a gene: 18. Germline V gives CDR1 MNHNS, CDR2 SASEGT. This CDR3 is CASSGRQGKGVWKDTQYF. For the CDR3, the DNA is TGTGCCAGCAGTGGACGACAGGGAAAGGGAGTTTGGAAAGATACGCAGTATTTT.

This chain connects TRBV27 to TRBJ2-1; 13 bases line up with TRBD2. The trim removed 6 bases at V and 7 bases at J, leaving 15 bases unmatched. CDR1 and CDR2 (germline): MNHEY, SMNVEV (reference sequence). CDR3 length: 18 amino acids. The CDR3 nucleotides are TGTGCCAGCAGATCCAGGCCTCCGGGACTAGCGGGATTTAATGAGCAGTTCTTC. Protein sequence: CASRSRPPGLAGFNEQFF.

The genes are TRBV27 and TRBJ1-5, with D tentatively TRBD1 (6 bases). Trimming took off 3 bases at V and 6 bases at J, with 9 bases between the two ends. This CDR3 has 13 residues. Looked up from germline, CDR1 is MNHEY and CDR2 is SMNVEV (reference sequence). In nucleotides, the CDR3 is TGTGCCAGCAGTTTCTCAGGGGCTCAGCCCCAGCATTTT. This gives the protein CASSFSGAQPQHF.

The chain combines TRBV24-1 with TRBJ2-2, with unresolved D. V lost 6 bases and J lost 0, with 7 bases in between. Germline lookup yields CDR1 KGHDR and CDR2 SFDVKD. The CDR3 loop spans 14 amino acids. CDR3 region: CATSFQTNTGELFF. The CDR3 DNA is TGTGCCACCAGTTTCCAGACGAACACCGGGGAGCTGTTTTTT.

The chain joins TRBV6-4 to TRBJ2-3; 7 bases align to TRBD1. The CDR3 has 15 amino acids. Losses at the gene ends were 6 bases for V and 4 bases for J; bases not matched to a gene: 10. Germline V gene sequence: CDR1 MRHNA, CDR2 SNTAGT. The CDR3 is CASSPFDRAADTQYF. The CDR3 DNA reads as TGTGCCAGCAGCCCCTTCGACAGGGCGGCAGATACGCAGTATTTT.

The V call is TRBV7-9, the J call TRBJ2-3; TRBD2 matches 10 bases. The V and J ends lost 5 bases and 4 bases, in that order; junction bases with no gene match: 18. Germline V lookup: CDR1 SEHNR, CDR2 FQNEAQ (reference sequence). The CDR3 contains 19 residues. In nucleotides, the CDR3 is TGTGCCAGCAGCAGACAGACAGGGAACTCAGCGGGAGGGTCAGATACGCAGTATTTT. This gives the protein CASSRQTGNSAGGSDTQYF.

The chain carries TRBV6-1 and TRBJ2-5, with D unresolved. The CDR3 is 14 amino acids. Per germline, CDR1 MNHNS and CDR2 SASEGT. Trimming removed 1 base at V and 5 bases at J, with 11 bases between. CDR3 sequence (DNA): TGTGCCAGCAGTGAAGACGGGTTGAGGGAGACCCAGTACTTC. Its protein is CASSEDGLRETQYF.

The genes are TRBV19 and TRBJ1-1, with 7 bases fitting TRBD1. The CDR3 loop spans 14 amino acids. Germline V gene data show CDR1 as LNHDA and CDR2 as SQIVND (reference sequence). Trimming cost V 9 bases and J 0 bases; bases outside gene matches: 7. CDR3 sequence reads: CASSPTGMNTEAFF. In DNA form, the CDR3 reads TGTGCCAGCTCCCCGACAGGGATGAACACTGAAGCTTTCTTT.

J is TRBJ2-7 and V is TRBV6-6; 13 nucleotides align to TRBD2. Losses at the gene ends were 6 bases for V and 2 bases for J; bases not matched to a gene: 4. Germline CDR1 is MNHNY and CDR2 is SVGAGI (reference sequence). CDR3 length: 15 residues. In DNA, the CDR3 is TGTGCCAGCAGCCTGGGACTAGCGGGGACCTACGAGCAGTACGTC. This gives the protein CASSLGLAGTYEQYV.

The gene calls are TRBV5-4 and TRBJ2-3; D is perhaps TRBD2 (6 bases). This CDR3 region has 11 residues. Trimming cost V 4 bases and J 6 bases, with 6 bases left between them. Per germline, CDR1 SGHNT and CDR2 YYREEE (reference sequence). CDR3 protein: CASSGGDTQYF. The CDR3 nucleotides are TGTGCCAGCAGCGGGGGGGATACGCAGTATTTT.

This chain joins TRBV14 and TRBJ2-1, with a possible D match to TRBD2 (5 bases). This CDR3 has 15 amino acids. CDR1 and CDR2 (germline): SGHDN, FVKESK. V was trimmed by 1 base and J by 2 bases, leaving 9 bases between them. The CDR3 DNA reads TGTGCCAGCAGCCAAGTGGGCGGGCCCTACAATGAGCAGTTCTTC. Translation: CASSQVGGPYNEQFF.

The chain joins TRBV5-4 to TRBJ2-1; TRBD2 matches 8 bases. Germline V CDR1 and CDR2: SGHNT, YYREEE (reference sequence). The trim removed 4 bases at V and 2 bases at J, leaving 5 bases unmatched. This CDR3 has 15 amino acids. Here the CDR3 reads CASSLRLAPYNEQFF. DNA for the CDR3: TGTGCCAGCAGCCTACGACTAGCGCCCTACAATGAGCAGTTCTTC.

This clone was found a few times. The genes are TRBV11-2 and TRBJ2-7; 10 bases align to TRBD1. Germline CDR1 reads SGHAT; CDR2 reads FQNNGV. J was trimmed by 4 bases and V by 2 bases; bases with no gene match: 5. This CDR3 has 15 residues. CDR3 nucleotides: TGTGCCAGCAGCTTACAAGGGACAGGGGCTTACGAGCAGTACGTC. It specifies CASSLQGTGAYEQYV.

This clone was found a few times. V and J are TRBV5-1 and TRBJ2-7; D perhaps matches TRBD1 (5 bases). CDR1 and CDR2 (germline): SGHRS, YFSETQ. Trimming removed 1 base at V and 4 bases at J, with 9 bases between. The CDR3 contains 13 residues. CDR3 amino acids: CASSLQPGYEQYV. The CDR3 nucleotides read TGCGCCAGCAGCTTGCAACCAGGGTACGAGCAGTACGTC.

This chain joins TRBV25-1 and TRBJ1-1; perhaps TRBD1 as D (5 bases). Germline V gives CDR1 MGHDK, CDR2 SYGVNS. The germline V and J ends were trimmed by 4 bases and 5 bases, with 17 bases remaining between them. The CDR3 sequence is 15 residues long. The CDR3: CASSAGGDLGTEAFF. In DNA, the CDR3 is TGTGCCAGCAGTGCTGGGGGGGACCTGGGGACTGAAGCTTTCTTT.